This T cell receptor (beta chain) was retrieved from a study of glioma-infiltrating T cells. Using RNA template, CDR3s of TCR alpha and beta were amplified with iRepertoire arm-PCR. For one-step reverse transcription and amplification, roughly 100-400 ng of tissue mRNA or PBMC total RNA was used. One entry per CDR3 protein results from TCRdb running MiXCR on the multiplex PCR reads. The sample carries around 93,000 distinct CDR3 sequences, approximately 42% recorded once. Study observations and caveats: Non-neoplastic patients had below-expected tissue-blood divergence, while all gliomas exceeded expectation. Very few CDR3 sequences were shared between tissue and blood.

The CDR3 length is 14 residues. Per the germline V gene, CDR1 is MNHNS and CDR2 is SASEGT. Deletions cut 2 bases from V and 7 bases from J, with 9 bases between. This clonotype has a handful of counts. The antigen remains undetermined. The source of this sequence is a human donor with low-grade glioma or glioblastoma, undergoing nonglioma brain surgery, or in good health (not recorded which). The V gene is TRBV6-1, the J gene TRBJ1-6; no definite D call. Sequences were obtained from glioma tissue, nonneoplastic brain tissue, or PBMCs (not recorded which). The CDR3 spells CASSESRRNSPLHF. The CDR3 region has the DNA TGTGCCAGCAGTGAATCCAGGAGGAATTCACCCCTCCACTTT.